Listed below are T cell receptor beta chains from one sample, sequenced in a study of T-cell memory formation after mild COVID-19. MiXCR was run by TCRdb on the 5' RACE reads, yielding one entry per CDR3 protein. This sample has 300,000 to 350,000 distinct CDR3 sequences; around 19% occur once, and the top ten carry over 20%. The source material was PBMCs or a T cell subset sorted from them (not recorded which). The origin of the receptors is a man between 18 and 29 years old who had mild COVID-19 (a few samples of this study predate the infection). Cell type and time point are not known. CDR3s include the opening cysteine and the closing phenylalanine or tryptophan. The D gene is left open where the match is weak. Clone size is not always given. Where it is, it says once, few, many or a class for expanded clones.

CDR3aa: CASSLGRLGDTQYF; CDR3nt: TGCGCCAGCAGCTTGGGTCGTCTTGGGGATACGCAGTATTTT; v_gene: TRBV5-1; j_gene: TRBJ2-3; abundance: few; d_gene: -
CDR3aa: CASSPRGQTPTDTQYF; CDR3nt: TGCGCCAGCAGCCCCCGGGGACAGACCCCCACAGATACGCAGTATTTT; v_gene: TRBV5-1; j_gene: TRBJ2-3; abundance: few; d_gene: TRBD1
CDR3aa: CASSLWAREPNEQFF; CDR3nt: TGTGCCAGCAGTTTATGGGCCAGGGAACCCAATGAGCAGTTCTTC; v_gene: TRBV12-3/TRBV12-4; j_gene: TRBJ2-1; abundance: few; d_gene: -
CDR3aa: CASSLTSGGAEDTQYF; CDR3nt: TGCGCCAGCAGCTTGACTAGCGGGGGGGCGGAAGATACGCAGTATTTT; v_gene: TRBV5-1; j_gene: TRBJ2-3; abundance: few; d_gene: TRBD2
CDR3aa: CASSLGVTRTDTQYF; CDR3nt: TGTGCCAGCAGCTTAGGGGTCACACGCACAGATACGCAGTATTTT; v_gene: TRBV7-9; j_gene: TRBJ2-3; abundance: few; d_gene: -
CDR3aa: CASSLMGSPPQYF; CDR3nt: TGTGCCAGCAGCCTGATGGGTTCCCCTCCGCAGTATTTT; v_gene: TRBV4-2; j_gene: TRBJ2-3; abundance: few; d_gene: -
CDR3aa: CASSLALAGGQETQYF; CDR3nt: TGTGCCAGCAGCTTAGCACTAGCGGGGGGGCAAGAGACCCAGTACTTC; v_gene: TRBV7-2; j_gene: TRBJ2-5; abundance: -; d_gene: TRBD2
CDR3aa: CATSSGLPTRRSRGTQYF; CDR3nt: TGTGCCACCAGCAGTGGATTGCCGACCCGCAGGTCAAGAGGGACCCAGTACTTC; v_gene: TRBV15; j_gene: TRBJ2-5; abundance: -; d_gene: -
CDR3aa: CASRNRDRDEKLFF; CDR3nt: TGTGCCAGCAGGAACCGGGACAGGGATGAAAAACTGTTTTTT; v_gene: TRBV12-3/TRBV12-4; j_gene: TRBJ1-4; abundance: -; d_gene: TRBD1
CDR3aa: CASSPGTVILLYEQYF; CDR3nt: TGTGCCAGCAGTCCTGGGACCGTCATCCTTCTCTACGAGCAGTACTTC; v_gene: TRBV12-3/TRBV12-4; j_gene: TRBJ2-7; abundance: -; d_gene: -
CDR3aa: CASSLRDRGFVQYF; CDR3nt: TGTGCCAGCAGCCTCCGGGACAGGGGATTTGTCCAGTACTTC; v_gene: TRBV28; j_gene: TRBJ2-5; abundance: many; d_gene: TRBD1
CDR3aa: CSVEDGYGTDLAETQYF; CDR3nt: TGCAGCGTTGAAGATGGGTATGGGACAGACTTGGCAGAGACCCAGTACTTC; v_gene: TRBV29-1; j_gene: TRBJ2-5; abundance: few; d_gene: TRBD1
CDR3aa: CASSSDRYIYEQYF; CDR3nt: TGTGCCAGCAGCTCAGACAGGTACATCTACGAGCAGTACTTC; v_gene: TRBV7-2; j_gene: TRBJ2-7; abundance: few; d_gene: -
CDR3aa: CASSPPGPGQGRYTQYF; CDR3nt: TGTGCCAGCTCACCGCCGGGACCGGGACAGGGTCGATATACGCAGTATTTT; v_gene: TRBV18; j_gene: TRBJ2-3; abundance: -; d_gene: TRBD1
CDR3aa: CASSLAGTGLFANTGELFF; CDR3nt: TGTGCCAGCAGCCTGGCCGGGACAGGTTTGTTCGCGAACACCGGGGAGCTGTTTTTT; v_gene: TRBV5-5; j_gene: TRBJ2-2; abundance: -; d_gene: TRBD1
CDR3aa: CASSYRTGETQYF; CDR3nt: TGTGCCAGCAGCTACCGGACAGGGGAGACCCAGTACTTC; v_gene: TRBV9; j_gene: TRBJ2-5; abundance: -; d_gene: TRBD1
CDR3aa: CASSLRQGVNTEAFF; CDR3nt: TGTGCCAGCAGTTTAAGGCAGGGTGTCAACACTGAAGCTTTCTTT; v_gene: TRBV27; j_gene: TRBJ1-1; abundance: -; d_gene: -
CDR3aa: CSVEGQDGGSGELFF; CDR3nt: TGCAGCGTTGAAGGTCAAGACGGGGGCAGCGGGGAGCTGTTTTTT; v_gene: TRBV29-1; j_gene: TRBJ2-2; abundance: few; d_gene: -
CDR3aa: CSVGFMGNEQFF; CDR3nt: TGCAGCGTTGGTTTTATGGGCAATGAGCAGTTCTTC; v_gene: TRBV29-1; j_gene: TRBJ2-1; abundance: many; d_gene: -
CDR3aa: CASSDWDTEAFF; CDR3nt: TGTGCCAGCAGTGACTGGGACACTGAAGCTTTCTTT; v_gene: TRBV12-3/TRBV12-4; j_gene: TRBJ1-1; abundance: -; d_gene: -
CDR3aa: CASSSGTGPGNTIYF; CDR3nt: TGTGCCAGCAGCTCCGGGACAGGGCCTGGAAACACCATATATTTT; v_gene: TRBV9; j_gene: TRBJ1-3; abundance: -; d_gene: TRBD1
CDR3aa: CARSPWTDTETQYF; CDR3nt: TGTGCCAGAAGCCCTTGGACGGACACTGAGACCCAGTACTTC; v_gene: TRBV11-2; j_gene: TRBJ2-5; abundance: -; d_gene: -
CDR3aa: CASSQETGAGNTIYF; CDR3nt: TGTGCCAGCAGCCAAGAAACAGGGGCGGGAAACACCATATATTTT; v_gene: TRBV4-2; j_gene: TRBJ1-3; abundance: -; d_gene: TRBD1
CDR3aa: CASSPTVGGKTPYEQYF; CDR3nt: TGCGCCAGCAGCCCTACGGTCGGTGGTAAAACCCCCTACGAGCAGTACTTC; v_gene: TRBV5-1; j_gene: TRBJ2-7; abundance: -; d_gene: -
CDR3aa: CASSPRRNQETQYF; CDR3nt: TGTGCCAGCAGCCCTCGACGGAACCAAGAGACCCAGTACTTC; v_gene: TRBV7-2; j_gene: TRBJ2-5; abundance: -; d_gene: -
CDR3aa: CASSLSGVADTQYF; CDR3nt: TGTGCCAGCAGCTTAAGCGGGGTCGCAGATACGCAGTATTTT; v_gene: TRBV7-2; j_gene: TRBJ2-3; abundance: -; d_gene: TRBD2
CDR3aa: CASTGVLVDTQYF; CDR3nt: TGTGCCAGTACAGGGGTTTTAGTAGATACGCAGTATTTT; v_gene: TRBV12-3/TRBV12-4; j_gene: TRBJ2-3; abundance: few; d_gene: TRBD1
CDR3aa: CASSVGWRQETQYF; CDR3nt: TGTGCCAGCAGCGTAGGGTGGCGGCAAGAGACCCAGTACTTC; v_gene: TRBV9; j_gene: TRBJ2-5; abundance: few; d_gene: -
CDR3aa: CASSLWDNSYEQYF; CDR3nt: TGTGCCAGCAGTCTATGGGACAACTCCTACGAGCAGTACTTC; v_gene: TRBV12-3/TRBV12-4; j_gene: TRBJ2-7; abundance: few; d_gene: -
CDR3aa: CASSPGTGRTDTQYF; CDR3nt: TGCGCCAGCAGCCCCGGGACAGGGAGAACAGATACGCAGTATTTT; v_gene: TRBV5-1; j_gene: TRBJ2-3; abundance: -; d_gene: TRBD1
CDR3aa: CASSSSGTRGDTQYF; CDR3nt: TGCGCCAGCAGCTCCTCCGGGACTAGGGGAGATACGCAGTATTTT; v_gene: TRBV5-1; j_gene: TRBJ2-3; abundance: few; d_gene: TRBD2
CDR3aa: CARIRTGETEAFF; CDR3nt: TGTGCCCGAATTAGGACGGGGGAAACTGAAGCTTTCTTT; v_gene: TRBV12-3/TRBV12-4; j_gene: TRBJ1-1; abundance: -; d_gene: -
CDR3aa: CASSANRGNEQYF; CDR3nt: TGTGCCAGCAGTGCTAACAGGGGTAACGAGCAGTACTTC; v_gene: TRBV2; j_gene: TRBJ2-7; abundance: -; d_gene: TRBD1
CDR3aa: CASGLPATQYF; CDR3nt: TGTGCTAGTGGTTTGCCGGCGACCCAGTACTTC; v_gene: TRBV12-5; j_gene: TRBJ2-5; abundance: -; d_gene: -
CDR3aa: CASSLVLAGGIYNEQFF; CDR3nt: TGTGCCAGCAGCTTAGTTCTGGCGGGGGGGATTTACAATGAGCAGTTCTTC; v_gene: TRBV7-2; j_gene: TRBJ2-1; abundance: few; d_gene: TRBD2
CDR3aa: CASSPGGSGGAETQYF; CDR3nt: TGTGCCAGCAGCCCCGGGGGTAGCGGGGGAGCAGAGACCCAGTACTTC; v_gene: TRBV11-2; j_gene: TRBJ2-5; abundance: -; d_gene: TRBD2
CDR3aa: CASSPRSGSSEQFF; CDR3nt: TGTGCCAGCAGCCCCCGCTCGGGGTCCAGTGAGCAGTTCTTC; v_gene: TRBV6-5; j_gene: TRBJ2-1; abundance: few; d_gene: -
CDR3aa: CASSSEGLVGEKLFF; CDR3nt: TGTGCCAGCAGCTCTGAGGGACTGGTTGGAGAAAAACTGTTTTTT; v_gene: TRBV7-9; j_gene: TRBJ1-4; abundance: few; d_gene: -
CDR3aa: CASSLAAGNTEAFF; CDR3nt: TGCGCCAGCAGCTTGGCCGCGGGGAACACTGAAGCTTTCTTT; v_gene: TRBV5-1; j_gene: TRBJ1-1; abundance: many; d_gene: -
CDR3aa: CSVDKAGEGGYTF; CDR3nt: TGCAGCGTTGACAAGGCAGGGGAGGGTGGCTACACCTTC; v_gene: TRBV29-1; j_gene: TRBJ1-2; abundance: -; d_gene: -
CDR3aa: CASSFEREGLHF; CDR3nt: TGTGCCAGCAGCTTTGAGCGGGAGGGCCTGCACTTC; v_gene: TRBV7-2; j_gene: TRBJ2-5; abundance: few; d_gene: TRBD2
CDR3aa: CASSTSGAVYNEQFF; CDR3nt: TGTGCCAGCAGCACGAGCGGGGCGGTCTACAATGAGCAGTTCTTC; v_gene: TRBV7-2; j_gene: TRBJ2-1; abundance: -; d_gene: TRBD2
CDR3aa: CASSPGRAQETQYF; CDR3nt: TGTGCCAGCAGCCCTGGGAGGGCGCAAGAGACCCAGTACTTC; v_gene: TRBV7-2; j_gene: TRBJ2-5; abundance: -; d_gene: TRBD2
CDR3aa: CASSLGGRAEKETQYF; CDR3nt: TGTGCCAGCAGCTTAGGGGGTAGAGCGGAGAAAGAGACCCAGTACTTC; v_gene: TRBV7-6; j_gene: TRBJ2-5; abundance: -; d_gene: -
CDR3aa: CASSLTGASDYEQYF; CDR3nt: TGTGCCAGCTCACTTACGGGGGCCAGTGACTACGAGCAGTACTTC; v_gene: TRBV18; j_gene: TRBJ2-7; abundance: few; d_gene: -
CDR3aa: CASSGGMYEQYF; CDR3nt: TGTGCCAGCAGTGGCGGAATGTACGAGCAGTACTTC; v_gene: TRBV25-1; j_gene: TRBJ2-7; abundance: few; d_gene: -
CDR3aa: CASSPRVSTEAFF; CDR3nt: TGTGCCAGCTCACCTAGAGTCAGCACTGAAGCTTTCTTT; v_gene: TRBV18; j_gene: TRBJ1-1; abundance: -; d_gene: -
CDR3aa: CASSGVLSTDTQYF; CDR3nt: TGTGCCAGCAGCGGGGTCCTTAGCACAGATACGCAGTATTTT; v_gene: TRBV7-2; j_gene: TRBJ2-3; abundance: -; d_gene: -
CDR3aa: CASSLLGFSSTDTQYF; CDR3nt: TGTGCCAGCAGCTTATTAGGCTTCTCTAGCACAGATACGCAGTATTTT; v_gene: TRBV7-6; j_gene: TRBJ2-3; abundance: -; d_gene: -
CDR3aa: CASSLTGTSGGREQFF; CDR3nt: TGTGCCAGCAGCTTAACTGGGACTAGCGGGGGCCGGGAGCAGTTCTTC; v_gene: TRBV7-3; j_gene: TRBJ2-1; abundance: few; d_gene: TRBD2
CDR3aa: CASSRTGAGDIQYF; CDR3nt: TGTGCCAGCAGTCGGACAGGGGCGGGGGACATTCAGTACTTC; v_gene: TRBV6-5; j_gene: TRBJ2-4; abundance: -; d_gene: TRBD1
CDR3aa: CASRPYGGRNEKLFF; CDR3nt: TGTGCCAGCAGACCCTACGGGGGGAGGAATGAAAAACTGTTTTTT; v_gene: TRBV12-3/TRBV12-4; j_gene: TRBJ1-4; abundance: few; d_gene: -
CDR3aa: CASRLRDRGDYGYTF; CDR3nt: TGTGCAAGTCGCTTAAGAGACAGGGGGGATTATGGCTACACCTTC; v_gene: TRBV12-2; j_gene: TRBJ1-2; abundance: few; d_gene: -
CDR3aa: CASSQETEDYEQYF; CDR3nt: TGCGCCAGCAGCCAAGAGACAGAAGACTACGAGCAGTACTTC; v_gene: TRBV4-1; j_gene: TRBJ2-7; abundance: few; d_gene: -
CDR3aa: CASSQGQSGDTQYF; CDR3nt: TGTGCCAGCAGCCAAGGACAGAGCGGGGATACGCAGTATTTT; v_gene: TRBV7-2; j_gene: TRBJ2-3; abundance: -; d_gene: -
CDR3aa: CASSLEVRGNQPQHF; CDR3nt: TGTGCCAGCAGTTTAGAGGTCCGGGGGAATCAGCCCCAGCATTTT; v_gene: TRBV28; j_gene: TRBJ1-5; abundance: -; d_gene: -
CDR3aa: CASNPGGSGNTIYF; CDR3nt: TGTGCCAGCAACCCGGGGGGCTCTGGAAACACCATATATTTT; v_gene: TRBV6-6; j_gene: TRBJ1-3; abundance: once; d_gene: -
CDR3aa: CASSSPEGETQYF; CDR3nt: TGCGCCAGCAGTTCCCCGGAGGGAGAGACCCAGTACTTC; v_gene: TRBV5-1; j_gene: TRBJ2-5; abundance: -; d_gene: -